This TCR beta chain emerged from a study of beta chain features in type 1 diabetes. Germline assignment: CDR1 LGHNA and CDR2 YNFKEQ. CDR3 length: 17 residues. V trimming: 4 bases; J trimming: 2 bases; junction bases outside the gene matches: 4. All of the isolated RNA was reverse transcribed, so expressed TCRB transcripts were sequenced. The protocol was immunoSEQ multiplex PCR, while the TCRdb copy is restricted to in-frame clones and leaves out a portion. The sample has approximately 300,000 clones, 9.5% to 12% seen once. This clone was picked up a small number of times. Naive, central memory, regulatory and stem cell-like memory cells within the CD4+ compartment were sorted using CD45RO/CCR7/CD25/CD127/CD95/CD27.

The chain carries TRBV4-2 and TRBJ2-1, with 14 positions matching TRBD2. This TCR derives from a young woman in good health. Sequenced input: naive CD4+ T cells from blood. The CDR3 loop reads CASSLSTSGRAYNEQFF. CDR3 sequence (DNA): TGTGCCAGCAGCCTCTCGACTAGCGGGAGGGCCTACAATGAGCAGTTCTTC.